A single T cell receptor beta chain is shown here with its context. Antigen: not known. An end of the junction does not agree with germline; a read error may underlie this. Constant-region reverse primers amplified full-length variable regions, followed by semi-nested Nested Universal Primer A PCR. From the 5' RACE reads, TCRdb called clonotypes with MiXCR, one entry per CDR3 protein. The profile shows some 30,000 distinct CDR3 sequences, approximately 24% of them singletons. Study-wide results and caveats: Tumor Treg TCRs overlapped most with tumor naive CD4+ cells.

Naive CD4+ T cells were purified with Tregs depleted by CD25. In germline, CDR1 is SNHLY, CDR2 FYNNEI. This CDR3 region has 13 residues. V gene TRBV2 combines with J gene TRBJ2-1, with 12 bases aligning to TRBD2. Sequencing used naive CD4+ T cells sorted from a lymph node. Subset defined: naive CD4+ T cells, CD4+CD45RA+CD25-. The TCR comes from a female donor with breast cancer. The CDR3 nucleotides read TGTGCCAGCAGTGAATACGGGCTAGCGGGAGGGCCGTTC. This encodes CASSEYGLAGGPF. The full variable domain, rest sourced from reference TRBV2 and TRBJ2-1, is EPEVTQTPSHQVTQMGQEVILRCVPISNHLYFYWYRQILGQKVEFLVSFYNNEISEKSEIFDDQFSVERPDGSNFTLKIRSTKLEDSAMYFCASSEYGLAGGPFGPGTRLTVL.